Below, one TCR beta chain is given with its context. The source of the sample is a study of T cell changes during pregnancy in multiple sclerosis. Losses at the gene ends were 10 bases for V and 4 bases for J; bases not matched to a gene: 6. The CDR3 covers 13 residues. Germline CDR1 MNHEY, CDR2 SVGAGI. Measured with immunoSEQ multiplex PCR; TCRdb has only the in-frame clones, and not every one. The sample contains around 68,000 clones, 75% to 95% of which appear only once. This material consisted of peripheral blood, taken in the third trimester of pregnancy. The sequence came from a female donor with multiple sclerosis, enrolled in a pregnancy study. This chain connects TRBV6-5 to TRBJ1-5; 8 positions match TRBD1. The CDR3 region has the DNA TGTGCCACCCAAGGACAGGGAAATCAGCCCCAGCATTTT. Translation: CATQGQGNQPQHF.